This TCR beta chain was identified during a study of blood T cell repertoires in COVID-19. Study-wide context: T cells, B-cell-depleted T cells, or PBMCs supplied cDNA or gDNA.

Here immunoSEQ multiplex PCR was the method, and the copy in TCRdb shows in-frame clones only, minus some. The sample lists approximately 180,000 clones; approximately 85% were seen once. The CDR3 totals 16 residues. Trimming removed 8 bases from V and 5 bases from J; junction bases left unmatched: 12. Germline CDR1 and CDR2: MDHEN and SYDVKM. This clonotype was sampled from a man aged 55 to 69 with acute or convalescent COVID-19. V gene TRBV28 combines with J gene TRBJ1-6; 7 positions match TRBD1. Sequencing was performed on peripheral blood. The CDR3 coding sequence is TGTGCCAGCCTAGGCGCAGGGGGTTTCCATAATTCACCCCTCCACTTT. This translates into CASLGAGGFHNSPLHF.